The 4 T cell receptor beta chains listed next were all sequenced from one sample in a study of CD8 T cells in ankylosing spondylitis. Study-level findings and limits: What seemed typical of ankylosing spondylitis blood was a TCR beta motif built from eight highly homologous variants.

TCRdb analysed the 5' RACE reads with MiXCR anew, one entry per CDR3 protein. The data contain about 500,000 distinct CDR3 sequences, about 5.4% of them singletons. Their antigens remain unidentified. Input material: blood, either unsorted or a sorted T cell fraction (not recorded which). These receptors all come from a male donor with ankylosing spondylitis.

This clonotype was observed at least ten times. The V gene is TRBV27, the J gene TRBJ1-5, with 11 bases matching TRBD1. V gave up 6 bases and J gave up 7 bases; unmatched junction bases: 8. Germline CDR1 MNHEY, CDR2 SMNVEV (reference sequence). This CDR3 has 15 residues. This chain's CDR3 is CASRWTGGAGQPQHF. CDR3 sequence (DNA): TGTGCCAGCAGATGGACAGGGGGCGCAGGGCAGCCCCAGCATTTT.

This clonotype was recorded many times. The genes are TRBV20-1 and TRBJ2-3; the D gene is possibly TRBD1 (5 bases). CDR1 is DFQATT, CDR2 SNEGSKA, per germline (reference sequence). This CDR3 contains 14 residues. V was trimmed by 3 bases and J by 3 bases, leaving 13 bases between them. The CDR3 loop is CSARGPQGTDTQYF. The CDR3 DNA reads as TGCAGTGCTAGGGGGCCGCAAGGGACAGATACGCAGTATTTT.

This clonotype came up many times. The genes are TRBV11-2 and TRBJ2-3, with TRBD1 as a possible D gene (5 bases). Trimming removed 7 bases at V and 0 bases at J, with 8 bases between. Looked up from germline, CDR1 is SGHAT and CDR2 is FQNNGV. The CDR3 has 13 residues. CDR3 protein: CASNQGSTDTQYF. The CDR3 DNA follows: TGTGCCAGCAACCAGGGTAGCACAGATACGCAGTATTTT. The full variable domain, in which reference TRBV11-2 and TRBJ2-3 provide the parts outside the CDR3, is EAGVAQSPRYKIIEKRQSVAFWCNPISGHATLYWYQQILGQGPKLLIQFQNNGVVDDSQLPKDRFSAERLKGVDSTLKIQPAKLEDSAVYLCASNQGSTDTQYFGPGTRLTVL.

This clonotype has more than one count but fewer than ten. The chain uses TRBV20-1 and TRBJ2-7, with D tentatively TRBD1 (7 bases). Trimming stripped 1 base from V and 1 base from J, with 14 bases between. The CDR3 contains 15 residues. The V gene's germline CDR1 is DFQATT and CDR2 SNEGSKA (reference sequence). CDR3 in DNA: TGCAGTGCTAGAGTGCAGGGGGGAGCTTCCTACGAGCAGTACTTC. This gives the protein CSARVQGGASYEQYF.